A selection of T cell receptor beta chains follows, all from one sample in a study of blood T cell repertoires in COVID-19. Using immunoSEQ multiplex PCR, the repertoire was profiled, and TCRdb retains in-frame clones only, with some absent. Of roughly 280,000 clones detected, 80% to 90% appear once; the ten largest clones hold roughly 11%. The sequenced sample was peripheral blood. All receptors derive from a woman in her seventies with acute or convalescent COVID-19. CDR3s include the opening cysteine and the closing phenylalanine or tryptophan. The D gene is left open where the match is weak. A row's size may be missing; if present it is once, few, many or a size class.

clone size	V gene	J gene	D gene	CDR3 length	CDR3 protein	CDR3 DNA
NA	TRBV7-9	TRBJ1-1	NA	13	CASSFAGGTGSAF	NA
NA	TRBV5-1	TRBJ1-1	NA	16	CASSLGEGTLNTEAFF	TGCGCCAGCAGCTTGGGGGAGGGAACTTTGAACACTGAAGCTTTCTTT
NA	TRBV11-2	TRBJ2-1	NA	15	CASSLGGPPLHEQFF	TGTGCCAGCAGCTTAGGAGGGCCCCCTCTCCATGAGCAGTTCTTC
NA	TRBV4-2	TRBJ1-5	NA	13	CASRGREGQPQHF	TGTGCCAGCAGAGGGCGGGAAGGGCAGCCCCAGCATTTT
few	TRBV27	TRBJ2-1	NA	15	CASRRDFTGYNEQFF	TGTGCCAGCCGCAGAGATTTTACAGGATACAATGAGCAGTTCTTC
NA	TRBV5-6	TRBJ1-5	NA	13	CASSLRVGQPQHF	TGTGCCAGCAGCCTCAGGGTCGGCCAGCCCCAGCATTTT
NA	TRBV27	TRBJ1-4	NA	15	CASSFVPLTNEKLFF	TGTGCCAGCAGTTTCGTACCACTTACTAATGAAAAACTGTTTTTT
NA	TRBV15	TRBJ1-2	NA	14	CATSRDLIKPGYTF	TGTGCCACCAGCAGAGATCTCATAAAGCCTGGCTACACCTTC
NA	TRBV13	TRBJ1-2	NA	13	CASSRQRFYGYTF	TGTGCCAGCAGCCGACAGCGCTTCTATGGCTACACCTTC
few	TRBV2	TRBJ1-5	NA	13	CASREGSNQPQHF	TGTGCCAGCAGGGAGGGGAGCAATCAGCCCCAGCATTTT
NA	TRBV6-5	TRBJ1-2	TRBD1	13	CASTDRGVDGYTF	TGTGCCAGCACGGACAGGGGAGTGGATGGCTACACCTTC
NA	TRBV5-1	TRBJ2-2	NA	14	CASRADTNTGELFF	TGCGCCAGCAGGGCGGACACCAACACCGGGGAGCTGTTTTTT
few	TRBV19	TRBJ1-1	NA	11	CASIRYTEAFF	TGTGCCAGTATCAGATACACTGAAGCTTTCTTT
NA	TRBV5-6	TRBJ1-3	NA	17	CASSRGLGGISGNTIYF	TGTGCCAGCAGCCGGGGACTGGGAGGTATCTCTGGAAACACCATATATTTT
NA	TRBV11-2	TRBJ1-2	NA	13	CASSPAQGIGYTF	TGTGCCAGCAGCCCCGCTCAGGGAATAGGCTACACCTTC
NA	TRBV4-1	TRBJ2-7	NA	15	CASSQGLGVSYEQYF	TGCGCCAGCAGCCAAGGTCTAGGGGTCTCCTACGAGCAGTACTTC
NA	TRBV19	TRBJ1-5	NA	14	CASSIQGPNQPQHF	TGTGCCAGTAGTATTCAGGGGCCTAATCAGCCCCAGCATTTT
NA	TRBV12-3/TRBV12-4	TRBJ1-2	NA	13	CASSPGLGYGYTF	TGTGCCAGCAGTCCAGGGTTGGGCTATGGCTACACCTTC
NA	TRBV15	TRBJ1-3	TRBD1	15	CATSSQQGIGNTIYF	TGTGCCACCAGCAGCCAACAGGGGATCGGAAACACCATATATTTT
NA	TRBV5-4	TRBJ1-6	NA	14	CASSHPEVPSPLHF	TGTGCCAGCAGCCACCCCGAGGTCCCTTCACCCCTCCACTTT
NA	TRBV6-5	TRBJ1-1	NA	14	CASSYSRVNTEAFF	TGTGCCAGCAGTTACTCGCGGGTGAACACTGAAGCTTTCTTT
NA	TRBV7-8	TRBJ1-2	NA	14	CASSFPGGIYGYTF	TGTGCCAGCAGCTTCCCAGGTGGCATATATGGCTACACCTTC
NA	TRBV6-5	TRBJ2-7	TRBD1	15	CASSYRDRGTYEQYF	TGTGCCAGCAGTTACCGGGACAGGGGTACCTACGAGCAGTACTTC
NA	TRBV5-1	TRBJ1-2	NA	14	CASSLPTGGYGYTF	TGCGCCAGCAGCTTGCCCACAGGCGGCTATGGCTACACCTTC
NA	TRBV5-1	TRBJ2-5	TRBD1	14	CASSLGQGAETQYF	TGCGCCAGCAGCTTGGGACAGGGGGCCGAGACCCAGTACTTC
NA	TRBV18	TRBJ2-2	TRBD1	14	CASSGQGNTGELFF	TGTGCCAGCTCGGGACAGGGCAATACCGGGGAGCTGTTTTTT
few	TRBV7-2	TRBJ1-1	NA	14	CASSLGGTSSSAFF	TGTGCCAGCAGCTTAGGGGGGACATCTTCGTCAGCTTTCTTT
NA	TRBV7-9	TRBJ2-3	NA	16	CASSPPGQRITDTQYF	TGTGCCAGCAGCCCCCCCGGCCAGCGAATCACAGATACGCAGTATTTT
few	TRBV10-2	TRBJ2-1	TRBD2	17	CASRASGGGSSYNEQFF	TGCGCCAGCAGGGCTAGCGGGGGGGGGAGCTCCTACAATGAGCAGTTCTTC
NA	TRBV18	TRBJ2-3	NA	16	CASSPPLGGNTDTQYF	TGTGCCAGCTCACCCCCTTTAGGCGGAAACACAGATACGCAGTATTTT
NA	TRBV7-9	TRBJ2-2	NA	14	CASSYLRSTGELFF	TGTGCCAGCAGCTACTTAAGAAGTACCGGGGAGCTGTTTTTT
NA	TRBV29-1	TRBJ1-2	TRBD1	13	CSVKSGQAGSYTF	TGCAGCGTTAAGTCTGGACAGGCCGGGAGCTACACCTTC
NA	TRBV10-3	TRBJ1-2	NA	13	CAITGSPRDGYTF	TGTGCCATCACAGGCTCCCCGCGGGATGGCTACACCTTC
once	TRBV4-1	TRBJ1-1	NA	17	CASSRSHPLGWVTEAFF	TGCGCCAGCAGCCGATCTCATCCCTTGGGCTGGGTCACTGAAGCTTTCTTT
once	TRBV3-1/TRBV3-2	TRBJ2-3	NA	13	CASSRRGIDTQYF	TGTGCCAGCAGCCGGAGGGGCATAGATACGCAGTATTTT
once	TRBV6-5	TRBJ2-7	NA	15	CASTSPHTGSYEQYF	TGTGCCAGCACGAGCCCGCACACAGGGTCCTACGAGCAGTACTTC
NA	TRBV19	TRBJ2-3	NA	14	CASRAADSTDTQYF	TGTGCCAGTAGAGCGGCTGATAGCACAGATACGCAGTATTTT
NA	TRBV7-9	TRBJ1-4	TRBD1	16	CASSFSGTGNNEKLFF	TGTGCCAGCAGCTTCTCAGGGACAGGGAATAATGAAAAACTGTTTTTT
NA	TRBV7-8	TRBJ2-2	NA	14	CASSLVRNTGELFF	TGTGCCAGCAGCTTAGTCAGGAACACCGGGGAGCTGTTTTTT
NA	TRBV13	TRBJ1-1	NA	16	CASSLLGTGTFTEAFF	TGTGCCAGCAGCTTATTGGGTACAGGGACGTTCACTGAAGCTTTCTTT
NA	TRBV12-3/TRBV12-4	TRBJ2-1	NA	11	CASSFPGEQFF	TGTGCCAGCAGTTTTCCGGGTGAGCAGTTCTTC
once	TRBV3-1/TRBV3-2	TRBJ2-7	TRBD2	14	CASSHAGGVREQYF	TGTGCCAGCAGCCATGCCGGGGGGGTGAGGGAGCAGTACTTC